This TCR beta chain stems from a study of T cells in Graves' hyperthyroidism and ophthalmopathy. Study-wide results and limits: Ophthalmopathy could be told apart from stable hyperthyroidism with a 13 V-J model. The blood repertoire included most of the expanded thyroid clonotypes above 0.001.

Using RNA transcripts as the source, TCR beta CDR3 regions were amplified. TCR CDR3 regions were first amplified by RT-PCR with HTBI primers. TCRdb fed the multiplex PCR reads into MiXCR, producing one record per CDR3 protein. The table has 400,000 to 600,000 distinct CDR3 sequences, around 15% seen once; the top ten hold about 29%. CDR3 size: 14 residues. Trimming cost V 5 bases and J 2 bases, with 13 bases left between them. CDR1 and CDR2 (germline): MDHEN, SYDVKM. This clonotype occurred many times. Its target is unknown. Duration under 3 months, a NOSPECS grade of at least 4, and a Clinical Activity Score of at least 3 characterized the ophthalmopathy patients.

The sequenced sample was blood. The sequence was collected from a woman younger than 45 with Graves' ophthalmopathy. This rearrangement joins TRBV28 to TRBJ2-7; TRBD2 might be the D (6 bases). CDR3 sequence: CASSENPGAYEQYF. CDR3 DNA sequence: TGTGCCAGCAGTGAAAATCCGGGAGCCTACGAGCAGTACTTC.